The T cell receptor (beta chain) under discussion was sequenced for a study of cytomegalovirus exposure and HLA in healthy donors (TCRdb year 2017). For context, the study as a whole: An earlier analysis of approximately 640 of the donors reported more than 250 Gb of sequence data and 100 million to 130 million unique TCR beta sequences from 150 million to 200 million T cells. To predict cytomegalovirus infection status, the study brought together high-throughput TCR immunosequencing, statistical association of individual TCRs with disease status, and machine learning. About 280 gigabases of sequencing data and around 80 million unique TCR sequences made up an early release that covered several hundred HLA-typed donors. In a later genetic analysis, genome-wide SNP genotypes for about three fifths of the roughly 670 donors were used, and that subset was treated as a discovery cohort. Besides the first cohort of roughly 700 subjects, a separate validation cohort made up of over a hundred different subjects was used. Every repertoire in the discovery cohort had been generated on one and the same sequencing platform. Of the roughly 400 genotyped donors, about 80% fell in the genetic ancestry cluster associated with self-reported Caucasian donors. HLA typing included class I and class II loci at four-digit resolution. The study aimed to test whether cataloging public T cell receptors could reveal signatures of past pathogen exposure. In an earlier analysis of over 550 of the donors, high-throughput TCR beta sequencing was used to judge whether each TCR beta V gene segment behaved as functional or pseudogenic. The study profiled the T cell repertoires of 550 to 700 subjects by immunosequencing and related them to cytomegalovirus serostatus. On average, over 200,000 unique TCR beta nucleotide sequences were sequenced per donor among roughly 430 genotyped donors of the cohort, with roughly a sixth of those sequences being non-productive. The later analysis used no new phenotypic data to find candidate immune exposures, relying instead on TCR beta sequences and their occurrence across donors. Donor age, sex, ethnicity and CMV serostatus were compiled alongside the repertoire data. Typing coverage differed by locus: A, B, C, DRB1 and DQB1 were typed in roughly 629-630 donors, DQA1 in approximately 520, DPA1 in over 600, and DPB1 in 400 to 480. Roughly 5 DR-DQ haplotypes were treated as single units for association and clustering because of strong linkage in the cohort. To study patterns of TCR occurrence, a later analysis re-analyzed previously published TCR beta repertoires from 700 or so donors and added high-resolution HLA genotyping. Overall study results and their limits: In this cohort, only TCR beta chains were sequenced, and detectable features were limited by the absence of alpha or paired-chain data. According to the authors, the approach could potentially be generalized to other disease states and immunological phenotypes. Most CMV-associated TCR beta chains appeared to be HLA-restricted in a later analysis, and the HLA associations seemed to be driven largely by CMV exposure. Linkage disequilibrium might explain the correlated functional status among segregating V segments, but an unknown experimental factor could not be excluded. Assigning TCR associations to individual alleles was difficult when HLA alleles, especially DR and DQ, strongly co-occurred. Presence/absence analyses assumed roughly uniform sequencing depth across donors, an assumption that may not hold. The classifier was reported to diagnose cytomegalovirus status with high specificity and sensitivity in both the original and validation cohorts. In a later analysis, several top co-occurrence clusters were reported to appear linked to parvovirus B19, influenza, CMV and Epstein-Barr virus. Because some donors lacked HLA typing at each locus, the association tests relied only on the typed subset. Because the 87-base-pair reads could not distinguish some IMGT-functional V segments, including TRBV6-2 and TRBV6-3, those segments were excluded. According to a later genetic analysis, donors in an Asian-associated ancestry cluster had fewer N-insertions in productive TCRs than the approximately 650-donor mean. A later analysis associated about 17,000 TCR beta sequences with specific HLA alleles at a false discovery rate of 0.05. Most TCR sequences were seen in very few donors, while some public TCRs were found in many individuals. A further reported finding was that TCR beta sequences accurately predicted the HLA-A and HLA-B alleles for most subjects in the first cohort. A later analysis found that HLA-associated TCR beta chains were more clonally expanded and had lower generation probabilities than equally common non-associated chains. The sequencing pipeline was judged likely to have produced a cluster of highly shared sequence variants as a technical artifact. Immune exposure information for the cohort was limited to CMV serostatus. The study listed 150 to 200 TCR beta chains as associated with cytomegalovirus. A few of the identified cytomegalovirus-associated TCR beta chains were confirmed in vitro to be specific for cytomegalovirus antigens. Broadly in line with IMGT annotations, most TCR beta V segments showed up in productive rearrangements about 87% or about 30% of the time in an earlier analysis of 587 of the donors. Because counts were too low, some 16 rarely observed V segments, including chromosome 9 orphons, were excluded from the earlier analysis of under 650 of the donors. A later genetic analysis associated a missense DCLRE1C variant with V-gene and J-gene trimming of TCR beta chains, and an independent cohort replicated the association. A later analysis found that TCR association rates varied across HLA loci, with DRB1 alleles showing the most associated TCRs and HLA-C alleles the fewest.

Sequences SGHNT (CDR1) and YYREEE (CDR2) are obtained from the germline V gene (reference sequence). The V end loses 0 bases and the J end loses 3 bases, and a stretch of 7 bases separates them. Spanning cysteine to phenylalanine, the CDR3 consists of 14 amino acids. Just the 42-base CDR3 DNA is kept, in frame starting at base 1. The cohort was made up of 650 to 700 healthy bone marrow donors. At the time of sampling, all cohort members were nominally healthy, though unrecorded immune exposures were likely present. The donor was CMV seronegative and belonged to the group of over 350 seronegative cohort members. A peripheral blood sample was provided by each donor, and peripheral blood mononuclear cells were used for TCR beta sequencing. The Qiagen DNeasy Blood Extraction Kit was used to extract genomic DNA from the blood cell samples. A note on this clone: What this receptor recognizes is not known. Base qualities were left out, and no much larger clone turns up one base away.

Library creation used the immunoSEQ multiplex PCR assay. For the multiplex PCR, a mixture combining 60 forward primers for TCR Vbeta segments and 13 reverse primers for TCR Jbeta segments was used. A multiplex PCR assay on genomic DNA amplified the CDR3 region of rearranged TCR beta genes. The Illumina HiSeq System was used to sequence the amplified TCR beta libraries as 87-base-pair reads. The authors' pipeline ran thus. Across the roughly 670 repertoires, a later analysis counted 60 million to 90 million unique TCR beta chains, around 11 million of which were shared by at least two donors. Raw reads were error-corrected and collapsed into unique sequences by a nearest-neighbor algorithm in which closely related sequences were merged to remove PCR and sequencing errors. CDR3 sequences were aligned to IMGT reference sequences to assign V, D and J gene segments. Each retained sequence needed at least a six-nucleotide match to both a V gene segment and a J gene segment. Rearrangements were called productive when the CDR3 lacked stop codons and stayed in frame with V and J; all others were non-productive. CDR3 was defined according to IMGT convention as the region running from the second conserved V-encoded cysteine to the conserved J-encoded phenylalanine. In an earlier analysis of roughly 610 of the donors, sequences lacking an unambiguous match to a single V gene segment were excluded. In an earlier analysis of approximately 590 of the donors, a V segment was called functional when productive rearrangements were above 56.7%, and segregating when the standard deviation between donors exceeded 5%. A statistical classification framework was built to diagnose cytomegalovirus status from the catalog of TCR beta chain sequences. In a later analysis, TCR nucleotide sequences were compared against IMGT/GENE-DB human TR gene sequences so that V and J genes could be assigned. Using the TCRdist pipeline, a later analysis assigned CDR3 sequences along with most-parsimonious VDJ recombination scenarios. In a later analysis, each TCR beta chain was defined by its CDR3 amino acid sequence together with its V-gene family, and reads lacking a unique V-gene family were excluded. In a later analysis, a few hundred highly shared, low-generation-probability nucleotide sequences were removed to address suspected cross-contamination and a sequencing artifact. For each public chain, a later analysis derived a clonal expansion index from normalized ranks of inferred template counts within each repertoire. In a later analysis, generation probabilities were computed with a VDJ recombination model fitted to out-of-frame rearrangements, and the resulting probabilities were checked against IGoR. A later analysis scored TCR-TCR, TCR-HLA and TCR-CMV co-occurrence with hypergeometric tests, applying a repertoire-size bias correction to TCR pairs. In a later analysis, false discovery rates were estimated by permuting HLA or CMV assignments 20 times. In a later analysis, co-occurring TCRs were grouped with DBSCAN, and TCRdist sequence similarity was added when clustering was performed within HLA-allele-positive subsets. For co-occurrence clustering, repertoires with fewer than 30,000 or more than 120,000 public chains were excluded, along with about five repertoires with anomalous nucleotide sharing. The source is immuneACCESS, and TCRdb retained only in-frame sequences with V and J called. Part of the clones is not carried over; for the studies checked, unresolved V genes explain less than half of this, and the remainder is unexplained. The DNA was the basis for D and trimming; V, J and clone size are from that table. The table for this sample lists approximately 120,000 clones; over 65% of them were counted only once. The ten largest clones capture approximately 1.2% of the sample.

Sample: PBMCs. The sequence joins TRBV5-4 to TRBJ1-3; TRBD1 is possibly the D segment (6 matching bases). The receptor's source is a man aged 45-65 years in good health and CMV-seronegative. The CDR3 here reads CASSLDRVGNTIYF. Read as DNA, the sequence is TGTGCCAGCAGCTTGGACAGGGTTGGAAACACCATATATTTT.